This record covers a single TCR beta chain. This entry is derived from a study of cytomegalovirus exposure and HLA in healthy donors. The germline CDR1 and CDR2 sequences are SEHNR and FQNEAQ (reference sequence). The CDR3 consists of 13 residues. V was pared by 3 bases and J by 1 base, with 6 bases between. Vbeta (60) and Jbeta (13) primers were used in the PCR. Assay: immunoSEQ multiplex PCR; the TCRdb copy retains only in-frame clones and omits some. This sample has roughly 200,000 clones, with approximately 78% found just once. This TCR was recovered from a woman aged 18-30 years in good health and CMV-seronegative. The sequencing sample was made of PBMCs. The J gene is TRBJ1-2, the V gene TRBV7-9; a possible D gene is TRBD1 (5 bases). This CDR3 reads CASSFDSNYGYTF. The DNA of the CDR3 is TGTGCCAGCAGCTTTGACAGTAACTATGGCTACACCTTC.